A single count supports the clone carrying this TCR beta chain. Antigen specificity is unknown. The V and J ends lost 6 bases and 7 bases respectively, with 19 bases between them. This CDR3 is built from 14 residues. Germline V gene sequence: CDR1 SQVTM, CDR2 ANQGSEA. This entry comes from a study of T cells in Graves' hyperthyroidism and ophthalmopathy. Study observations and caveats: Most expanded thyroid clonotypes above 0.001 also appeared in blood.

What was amplified from RNA transcripts were TCR beta CDR3 regions. Primed by the HTBI set, a first-round RT-PCR was run on the TCR CDR3. MiXCR, run by TCRdb on the multiplex PCR reads, gives a single entry per CDR3 protein. The sample contains approximately 500,000 distinct CDR3 sequences, 35% to 55% of which appear only once. The V call is TRBV29-1, the J call TRBJ1-3; D unclear. This receptor was obtained from a woman under 30 with Graves' hyperthyroidism. The source material was peripheral blood or thyroid tissue (not recorded which). CDR3 loop: CSVGGLAGGNTIYF. DNA of the CDR3: TGCAGCGTCGGCGGACTAGCGGGAGGTAACACCATATATTTT. Using reference TRBV29-1 and TRBJ1-3 for the parts outside the CDR3, the full variable domain is SAVISQKPSRDICQRGTSLTIQCQVDSQVTMMFWYRQQPGQSLTLIATANQGSEATYESGFVIDKFPISRPNLTFSTLTVSNMSPEDSSIYLCSVGGLAGGNTIYFGEGSWLTVV.